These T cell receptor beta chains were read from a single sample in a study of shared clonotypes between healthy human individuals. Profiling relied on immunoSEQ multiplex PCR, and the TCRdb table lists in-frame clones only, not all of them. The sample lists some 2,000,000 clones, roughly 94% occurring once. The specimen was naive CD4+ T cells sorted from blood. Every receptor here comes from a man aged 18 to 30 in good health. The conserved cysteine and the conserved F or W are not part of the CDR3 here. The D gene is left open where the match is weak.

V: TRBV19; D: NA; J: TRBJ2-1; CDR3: ASSRQGPSSYNEQF
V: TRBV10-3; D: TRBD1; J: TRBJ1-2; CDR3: AISSGQGDGYT
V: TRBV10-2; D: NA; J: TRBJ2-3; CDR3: ASSRGPRGDTQY
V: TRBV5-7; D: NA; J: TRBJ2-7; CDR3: APPNYEQY
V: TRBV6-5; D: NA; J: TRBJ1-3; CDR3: ASGPLGNTIY
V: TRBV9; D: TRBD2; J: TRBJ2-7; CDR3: ASSVGTSGTSYEQY
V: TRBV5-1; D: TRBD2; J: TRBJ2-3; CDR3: ASSLGLAGGTDTQY
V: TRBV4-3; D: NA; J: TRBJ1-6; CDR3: ASSQAQINSPLR
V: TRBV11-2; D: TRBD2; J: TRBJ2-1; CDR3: ASSLSGGAYNEQF
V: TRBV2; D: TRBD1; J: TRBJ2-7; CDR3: ASSEGSTGAGN
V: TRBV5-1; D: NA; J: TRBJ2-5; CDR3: ASSLEGSPTQY
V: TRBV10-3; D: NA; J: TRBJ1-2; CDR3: AITGLSTYGYT
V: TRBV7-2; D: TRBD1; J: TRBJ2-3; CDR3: ASSLDRSTDTQY
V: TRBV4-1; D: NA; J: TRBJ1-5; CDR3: ASSQEKGQGLNQPQH
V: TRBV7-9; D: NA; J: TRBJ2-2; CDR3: ASSLVLQATGELF
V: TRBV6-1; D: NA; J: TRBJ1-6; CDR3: ASSPDRTNSPLH
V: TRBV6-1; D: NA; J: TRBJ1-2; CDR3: ASGREDVPNYGYT
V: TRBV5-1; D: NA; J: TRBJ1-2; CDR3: ASSLGGVDYGYT
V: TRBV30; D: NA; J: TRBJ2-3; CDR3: AWSLTDTQY
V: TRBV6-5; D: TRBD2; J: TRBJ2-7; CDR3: ASSLSGSTYEQY
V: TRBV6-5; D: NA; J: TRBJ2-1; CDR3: ASSYRQGLDNEQF
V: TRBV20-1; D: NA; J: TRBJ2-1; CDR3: SARVNNEQF
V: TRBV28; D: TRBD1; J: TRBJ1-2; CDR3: ASSFPATGGFGYT
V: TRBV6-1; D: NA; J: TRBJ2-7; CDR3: ASSRDLGEQY
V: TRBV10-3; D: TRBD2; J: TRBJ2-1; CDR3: AIRGERLADPYNEQF
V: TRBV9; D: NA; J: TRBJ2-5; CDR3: ASSVDSHFGTQY
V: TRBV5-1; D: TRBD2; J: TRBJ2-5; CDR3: ASSLAPSGGQETQY
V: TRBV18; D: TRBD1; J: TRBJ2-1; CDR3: ASSPILTGQNEQF
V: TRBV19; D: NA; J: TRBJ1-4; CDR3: ASSIGEKLF
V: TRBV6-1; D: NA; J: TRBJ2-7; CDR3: ASTQGSYEQY
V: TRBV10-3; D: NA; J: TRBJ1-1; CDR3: ASKAPGSNTEAF
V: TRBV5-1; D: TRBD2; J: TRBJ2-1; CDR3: ASSLELAGSYNEQF
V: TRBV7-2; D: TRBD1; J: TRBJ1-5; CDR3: ASSLVGTGGGNQPQH
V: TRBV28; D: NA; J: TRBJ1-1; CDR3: ASINMGSEAF
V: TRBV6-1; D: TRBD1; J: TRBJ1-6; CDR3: ASSADRDSPLH
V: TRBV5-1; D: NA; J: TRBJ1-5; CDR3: ASSLIPNQPQH
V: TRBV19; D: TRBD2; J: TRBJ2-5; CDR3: ASSIGSGNQETQY
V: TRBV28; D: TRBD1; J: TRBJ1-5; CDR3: ASSGQGYQPQH
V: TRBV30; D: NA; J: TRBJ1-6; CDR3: AWSPQHGHRVDSPLH
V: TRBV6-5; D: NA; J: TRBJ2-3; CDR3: ASSYGGTQY
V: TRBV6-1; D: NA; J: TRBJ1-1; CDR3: ASSRTESYTEAF
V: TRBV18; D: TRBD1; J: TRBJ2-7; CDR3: ASSPSFGTGAGEQY
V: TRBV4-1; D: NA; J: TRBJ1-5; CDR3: ASSLVPVSSNQPQH
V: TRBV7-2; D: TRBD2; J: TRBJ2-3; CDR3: ASSQGWSSGSGTQY
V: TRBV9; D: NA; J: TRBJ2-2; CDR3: ASTRWGESGDGELF
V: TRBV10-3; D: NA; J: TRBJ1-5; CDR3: AIRGHENQPQH
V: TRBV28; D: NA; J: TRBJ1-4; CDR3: ASYSLEPVATNEKLF
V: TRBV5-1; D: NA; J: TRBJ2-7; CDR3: ASSLGGTANYEQY
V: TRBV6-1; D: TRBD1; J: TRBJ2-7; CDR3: ASTGTGREQY
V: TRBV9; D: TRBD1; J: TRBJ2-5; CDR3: ASSPGTAKSAQY